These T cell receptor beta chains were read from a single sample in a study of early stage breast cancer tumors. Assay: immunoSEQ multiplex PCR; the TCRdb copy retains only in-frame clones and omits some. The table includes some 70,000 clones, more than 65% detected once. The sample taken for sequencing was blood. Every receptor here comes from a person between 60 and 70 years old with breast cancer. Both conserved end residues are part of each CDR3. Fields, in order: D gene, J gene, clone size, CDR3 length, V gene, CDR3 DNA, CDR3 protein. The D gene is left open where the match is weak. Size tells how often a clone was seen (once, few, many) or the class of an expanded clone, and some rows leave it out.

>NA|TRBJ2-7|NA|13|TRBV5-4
TGTGCCAGCAGCTCCCCGAACTCGCTCGAGCAGTACTTC
CASSSPNSLEQYF
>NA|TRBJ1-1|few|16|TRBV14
TGTGCCAGCAGCCAAGATCAGCTGGGGTTGAACACTGAAGCTTTCTTT
CASSQDQLGLNTEAFF
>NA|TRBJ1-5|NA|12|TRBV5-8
TGTGCCAGCAGCTTGCTCGGTCAGCCCCAGCATTTT
CASSLLGQPQHF
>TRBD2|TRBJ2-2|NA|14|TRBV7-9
TGTGCCAGCAGCTTATCCGGGACTAGCGGGGAGCTGTTTTTT
CASSLSGTSGELFF
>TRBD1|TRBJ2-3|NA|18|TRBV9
TGTGCCAGCAGCGTCCGGGACAGGGGACTCCCAGGCACAGATACGCAGTATTTT
CASSVRDRGLPGTDTQYF
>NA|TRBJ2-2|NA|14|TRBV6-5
TGTGCCAGTATGAAGGGAACGAACACCGGGGAGCTGTTTTTT
CASMKGTNTGELFF
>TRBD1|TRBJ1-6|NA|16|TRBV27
TGTGCCAGCAGTTTATTCACAGGGGGGCTCGGATCACCCCTCCACTTT
CASSLFTGGLGSPLHF
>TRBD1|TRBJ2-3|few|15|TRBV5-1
TGCGCCAGCAGACAGGGGTCATATAGCACAGATACGCAGTATTTT
CASRQGSYSTDTQYF
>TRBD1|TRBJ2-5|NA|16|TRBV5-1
TGCGCCAGCAGCCGAGAGGGACAGGGAGCCACCGAGACCCAGTACTTC
CASSREGQGATETQYF
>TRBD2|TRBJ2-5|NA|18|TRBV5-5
TGTGCCAGCAGCTCGGGACTAGCGGGGGGGCCTTTTGGGGAGACCCAGTACTTC
CASSSGLAGGPFGETQYF
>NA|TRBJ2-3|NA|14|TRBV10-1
TGCGCCAGCAGTGTCGGGGGTAGCACAGATACGCAGTATTTT
CASSVGGSTDTQYF
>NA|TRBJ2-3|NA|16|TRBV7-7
TGTGCTAGCAGCTTTCGCTCGGGGGGCGGTGCAGATACGCAGTATTTT
CASSFRSGGGADTQYF
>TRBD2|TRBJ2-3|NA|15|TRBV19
TGTGCCAGTAGTACCCTAGCGGGGGGCCCAGTTAGGCAGTATTTT
CASSTLAGGPVRQYF
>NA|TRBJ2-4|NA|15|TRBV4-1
TGCGCCAGCAGCCAAGCCGGGCTAGCCAAAAACATTCAGTACTTC
CASSQAGLAKNIQYF
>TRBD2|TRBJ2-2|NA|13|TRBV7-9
TGTGCCAGCCGCGGGAGGGCCATCGGGGAGCTGTTTTTT
CASRGRAIGELFF
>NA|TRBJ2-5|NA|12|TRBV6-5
TGTGCCAGCCGAAGGGGACAAGAGACCCAGTACTTC
CASRRGQETQYF
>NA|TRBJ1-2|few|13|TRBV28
TGTGCCAGCAGTCTTGTCCGTCCTTATGGCTACACCTTC
CASSLVRPYGYTF
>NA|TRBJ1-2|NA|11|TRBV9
TGTGCCAGCAGCGCTACTGATGGCTACACCTTC
CASSATDGYTF
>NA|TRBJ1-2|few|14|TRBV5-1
TGCGCCAGCTACCCCCCCGGGACTAACTATGGCTACACCTTC
CASYPPGTNYGYTF
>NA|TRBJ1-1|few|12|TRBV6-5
TGTGCCAGCAGTTACGGGGACACTGAAGCTTTCTTT
CASSYGDTEAFF
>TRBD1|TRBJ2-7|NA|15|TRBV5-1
TGCGCCAGCACCACTAGGACAGGGGTTTCGTACGAGCAGTACTTC
CASTTRTGVSYEQYF
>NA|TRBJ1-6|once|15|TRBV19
TGTGCCAGTAGTTGGAGCTGGGAAAATAATTCACCCCTCCACTTT
CASSWSWENNSPLHF
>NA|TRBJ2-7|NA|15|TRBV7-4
TGTGCCAGCAGCTTTTCTTCGGTAGGATCCTACGAGCAGTACTTC
CASSFSSVGSYEQYF
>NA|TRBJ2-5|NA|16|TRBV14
TGTGCCAGCAGCCAAGACTTGAATGGCGTGGGGGAGACCCAGTACTTC
CASSQDLNGVGETQYF
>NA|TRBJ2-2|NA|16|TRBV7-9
TGTGCCAGCAGCTTTGTGGCGGGGCGTAACACCGGGGAGCTGTTTTTT
CASSFVAGRNTGELFF
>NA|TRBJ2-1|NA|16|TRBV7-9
TGTGCCAGCAGCTTTCTTTTTTCCCTATCGGACAATGAGCAGTTCTTC
CASSFLFSLSDNEQFF
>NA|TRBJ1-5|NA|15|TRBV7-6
TGTGCCAGCAGCTTGGGGGGCGCGTCATTTCAGCCCCAGCATTTT
CASSLGGASFQPQHF
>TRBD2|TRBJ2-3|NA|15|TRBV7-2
TGTGCCAGCAGCTTAGCGCTGCGGGGGAGGGATACGCAGTATTTT
CASSLALRGRDTQYF
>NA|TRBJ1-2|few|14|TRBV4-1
TGCGCCAGCAGCCTGACCGGGACGCCGTATGGCTACACCTTC
CASSLTGTPYGYTF
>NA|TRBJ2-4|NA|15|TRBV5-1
TGCGCCAGCAGCGGAACAGGGTTGGCCAAAAACATTCAGTACTTC
CASSGTGLAKNIQYF
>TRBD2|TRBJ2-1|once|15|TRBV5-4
TGTGCCAGCAGCGAACCGGGACTAGTCTACAATGAGCAGTTCTTC
CASSEPGLVYNEQFF
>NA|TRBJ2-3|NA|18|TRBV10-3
TGTGCCATCAGTGAGTCGGTGGGACGGGGGCCTTCCACAGATACGCAGTATTTT
CAISESVGRGPSTDTQYF
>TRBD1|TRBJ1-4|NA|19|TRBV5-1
TGCGCCAGCAGCACCGGACAGGGGCGTCTAGGTGCAACTAATGAAAAACTGTTTTTT
CASSTGQGRLGATNEKLFF
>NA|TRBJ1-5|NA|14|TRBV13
TGTGCCAGCAGCTCCGGGACAAACGTACGGCCCCAGCATTTT
CASSSGTNVRPQHF
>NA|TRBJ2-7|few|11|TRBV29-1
TGCAGCGTTGACGGAGGTGACGAGCAGTACTTC
CSVDGGDEQYF
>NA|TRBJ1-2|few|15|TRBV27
TGTGCCAGCAGTTTAGGGGGGGGCTTAAGTGGTGGCTACACCTTC
CASSLGGGLSGGYTF
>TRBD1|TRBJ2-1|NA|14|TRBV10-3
TGTGCCATCAGTGGAACAGGGGACGGCGATGAGCAGTTCTTC
CAISGTGDGDEQFF
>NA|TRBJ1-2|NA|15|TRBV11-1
TGTGCCAGCAGTCGAACCGATTGGAATAACTATGGCTACACCTTC
CASSRTDWNNYGYTF
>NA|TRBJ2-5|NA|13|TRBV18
TGTGCCAGCTCCGCGGCTCCCCAAGAGACCCAGTACTTC
CASSAAPQETQYF
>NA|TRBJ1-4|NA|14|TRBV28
TGTGCCAGCAGCTCCCGAGCCCTTAATGAAAAACTGTTTTTT
CASSSRALNEKLFF
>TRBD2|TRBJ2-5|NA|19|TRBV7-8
TGTGCCAGCAGCCAAACTCGGACTAGCGGGGGGATTCGGCAAGAGACCCAGTACTTC
CASSQTRTSGGIRQETQYF
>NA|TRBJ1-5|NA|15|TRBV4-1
TGCGCCAGCAGATTAGGGGTTTATAGCAATCAGCCCCAGCATTTT
CASRLGVYSNQPQHF
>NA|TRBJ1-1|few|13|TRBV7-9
TGTGCCAGCAGCTTAACCGGGGACACTGAAGCTTTCTTT
CASSLTGDTEAFF
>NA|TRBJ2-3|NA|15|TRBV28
TGTGCCAGCAGCCAAATTAGGGGTAGCACAGATACGCAGTATTTT
CASSQIRGSTDTQYF
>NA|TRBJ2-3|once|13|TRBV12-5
TGTGCTAGTAAACTGGCGCTCACAGATACGCAGTATTTT
CASKLALTDTQYF
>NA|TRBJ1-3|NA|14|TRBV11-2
TGTGCCAGCAGCCGAAACCGCTTTGGAAACACCATATATTTT
CASSRNRFGNTIYF
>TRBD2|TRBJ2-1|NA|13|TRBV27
TGTGCCAGCAGTTTAAGCGGGAGCAATGAGCAGTTCTTC
CASSLSGSNEQFF
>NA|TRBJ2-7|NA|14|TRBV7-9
TGTGCCAGCAGCTTACGGGGGAAGGACTACGAGCAGTACTTC
CASSLRGKDYEQYF
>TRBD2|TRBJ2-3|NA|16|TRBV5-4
TGTGCCAGCAGCTTGGGCCTAGCGGGGGGATCAGATACGCAGTATTTT
CASSLGLAGGSDTQYF
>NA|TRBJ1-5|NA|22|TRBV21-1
TGTGCCAGCAGCATGTCTAGTGGGCGTCAGGTTCCCTCTCGGAGAAGCAATCAGCCCCAGCATTTT
CASSMSSGRQVPSRRSNQPQHF
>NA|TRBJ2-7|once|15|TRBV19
TGTGCCAGTAGTAAGGCGGGAACACTCTCCTACGAGCAGTACTTC
CASSKAGTLSYEQYF
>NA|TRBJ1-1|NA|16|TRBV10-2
TGCGCCAGCAGTGTTCGTGGGGGGTTGGTGAACACTGAAGCTTTCTTT
CASSVRGGLVNTEAFF
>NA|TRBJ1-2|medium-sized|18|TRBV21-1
TGTGCCAGCAGCATAGGGGGCGAGGAATCAGGCACTCCCTATGGCTACACCTTC
CASSIGGEESGTPYGYTF
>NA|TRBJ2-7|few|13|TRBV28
TGTGCCAGCAGTTTACCCCCTCTAGGGGAGCAGTACTTC
CASSLPPLGEQYF
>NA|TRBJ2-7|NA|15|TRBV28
TGTGCCAGCAGTTTACCAACTGTCAGCTCCTACGAGCAGTACTTC
CASSLPTVSSYEQYF
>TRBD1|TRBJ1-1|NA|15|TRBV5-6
TGTGCCAGCAGCTTGGACCCCAGGGGGCGAACTGAAGCTTTCTTT
CASSLDPRGRTEAFF
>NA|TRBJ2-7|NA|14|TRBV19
TGTGCCAGTACCACTACAGGGATCCCCTACGAGCAGTACTTC
CASTTTGIPYEQYF
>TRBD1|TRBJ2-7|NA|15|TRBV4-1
TGCGCCAGCAGCCAAGAGGGACAGGGGGCGGCCGAGCAGTACTTC
CASSQEGQGAAEQYF
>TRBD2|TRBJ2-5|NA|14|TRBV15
TGTGCCACCCGGGGACTGGGCGGGGGGGAGACCCAGTACTTC
CATRGLGGGETQYF